This TCR beta chain was sequenced in a study of T cell repertoires in cytomegalovirus infection. Whole-study context: Recently identified HLA-C-restricted CMV epitopes and well-studied HLA-B-restricted CMV epitopes were used by the study. Study observations and caveats: Totalled public TCR beta family frequency picked out people who carried CMV plus the relevant HLA. The study found HLA-C-restricted CMV-specific TCR beta clonotypes dominating the ex vivo response.

In regard to this clonotype: The antigen is undetermined.

TCRdb reprocessed the reads via MiXCR and lists one record per CDR3 protein. Among some 800,000 distinct CDR3 sequences, about 30% were seen once, and the ten largest hold approximately 13%. The CDR3 has 16 residues. After removal of 0 bases from V and 2 bases from J, the junction contained 1 base not matched to a gene. CDR1 is SQVTM, CDR2 ANQGSEA, per germline. The receptor comes from a human donor in good health (CMV status not recorded). Some clones in this sample may be carry-over from other donors' samples. The material sequenced was cultured CD8+ T cells from PBMCs, taken from culture after CMV antigen stimulation. This rearrangement joins TRBV29-1 to TRBJ2-1; 13 bases map to TRBD2. The CDR3 here is CSVEEGTSGAYNEQFF. The CDR3 DNA reads as TGCAGCGTTGAAGAGGGGACTAGCGGGGCCTACAATGAGCAGTTCTTC.